The 22 T cell receptor beta chains presented below share a single source sample, sequenced in a study of blood T cell repertoires in COVID-19. Only in-frame clones appear in the TCRdb table, and some are missing; sequencing was by immunoSEQ multiplex PCR. The sample has roughly 250,000 clones; around 82% are singletons. The material sequenced was peripheral blood. These receptors all come from a human donor in a cohort sampled during active COVID-19.

There are many counts of this clone. This same CDR3 is encoded by further DNA sequences in the sample. The chain uses TRBV5-1 and TRBJ2-7; 11 positions agree with TRBD2. The germline V gene encodes CDR1 SGHRS and CDR2 YFSETQ. CDR3 length: 17 amino acids. J was trimmed by 0 bases and V by 3 bases; bases with no gene match: 8. The CDR3 DNA reads as TGCGCCAGCAGCTACTTTCAAGGGACTAGCGGCTCCTACGAGCAGTACTTC. Its protein product is CASSYFQGTSGSYEQYF.

This clone has a single count. The V call is TRBV6-1, the J call TRBJ2-7; TRBD2 matches 8 bases. J gave up 2 bases and V 2 bases, and 5 bases lay outside the gene matches. Per the germline V gene, CDR1 is MNHNS and CDR2 is SASEGT. The length of the CDR3 is 15 residues. CDR3 amino acids: CASSETSGSPYEQYF. CDR3 sequence (DNA): TGTGCCAGCAGTGAAACCAGCGGGAGTCCCTACGAGCAGTACTTC.

The gene calls are TRBV5-4 and TRBJ2-3; TRBD2 aligns across 9 bases. Looked up from germline, CDR1 is SGHNT and CDR2 is YYREEE (reference sequence). The CDR3 contains 15 residues. With 7 bases clipped from V and 6 bases from J, the junction kept 12 bases outside the gene matches. CDR3 region: CASGNLAGAGDTQYF. For the CDR3, the DNA is TGTGCCAGCGGAAATTTAGCGGGGGCCGGGGATACGCAGTATTTT.

V and J are TRBV24-1 and TRBJ2-1, with 13 nucleotides matching TRBD2. Germline-derived CDR1 and CDR2 are KGHDR and SFDVKD. The CDR3 sequence is 15 residues long. The V gene end was trimmed by 9 bases and the J gene end by 2 bases; junction bases not matched to a gene: 3. The CDR3: CATAGLAGPYNEQFF. The CDR3 DNA reads TGTGCCACCGCGGGACTAGCGGGACCCTACAATGAGCAGTTCTTC.

The chain couples TRBV7-9 to TRBJ1-1; TRBD1 matches at 8 bases. V shed 4 bases, J shed 0 bases, and the junction held 10 bases outside the gene matches. The CDR3 is 17 residues long. Germline V lookup: CDR1 SEHNR, CDR2 FQNEAQ (reference sequence). CDR3 loop: CASSSYDRGYMNTEAFF. CDR3 bases: TGTGCCAGCAGCTCTTACGACAGGGGTTACATGAACACTGAAGCTTTCTTT.

This clone appeared many times. CDR3 nucleotide sequence: TGTGCCAGCTCACCACAGCTGAACACTGAAGCTTTCTTT. Amino acids: CASSPQLNTEAFF. V gene TRBV18 combines with J gene TRBJ1-1; D remains unclear. The germline V and J ends were trimmed by 1 base and 0 bases, with 3 bases remaining between them. Germline values: CDR1 KGHSH, CDR2 LQKENI. This CDR3 is built from 13 residues.

The rearrangement uses TRBV6-5 and TRBJ2-1, with TRBD2 identical over 12 bases. The junction had 4 bases not matched to a gene; V was cut back by 2 bases and J by 8 bases. Looked up from germline, CDR1 is MNHEY and CDR2 is SVGAGI. The CDR3 has 15 amino acids. The CDR3 DNA sequence: TGTGCCAGCAGTTACCCGACTAGCGGGAGCTATGAGCAGTTCTTC. Translating it yields CASSYPTSGSYEQFF.

Only a few counts were recorded for this clone. CDR3 bases: TGTGCCAGCAGCAGGTCCCGGGACAGTTTTGAGCAGTTCTTC. This sequence encodes CASSRSRDSFEQFF. The rearrangement joins TRBV7-3 to TRBJ2-1, with 7 nucleotides matching TRBD1. This CDR3 has 14 residues. The germline V gene encodes CDR1 SGHTA and CDR2 FQGTGA. Losses at the gene ends were 5 bases for V and 9 bases for J; bases not matched to a gene: 10.

The gene calls are TRBV10-3 and TRBJ2-6; maybe TRBD2 (6 bases). Deletions cut 4 bases from V and 1 base from J, with 8 bases between. CDR3 length: 15 amino acids. CDR1 is ENHRY, CDR2 SYGVKD, per germline. The CDR3 spells CAISGGLSGANVLTF. The DNA of the CDR3 is TGTGCCATCAGTGGGGGACTTTCTGGGGCCAACGTCCTGACTTTC.

To note about this clone: One junction end does not reproduce the germline sequence, and a read error may be involved. The chain employs TRBV29-1 and TRBJ2-1, with TRBD1 identical over 7 bases. CDR1 SQVTM and CDR2 ANQGSEA come from the germline V gene. The CDR3 contains 14 residues. The CDR3 region is CSVKDRAEYNEQFF. CDR3 coding DNA: TGCAGCGTTAAAGACAGGGCCGAATACAATGAGCAGTTCTTC.

On this clone: At the DNA level, this CDR3 is encoded by other sequences in the same sample as well. V and J are TRBV6-2 or TRBV6-3 and TRBJ1-5; D is undetermined. Germline lookup yields CDR1 MNHEY and CDR2 SVGEGT. Trimming removed 2 bases from V and 1 base from J, with 6 bases in between. This CDR3 region has 14 residues. CDR3 sequence (DNA): TGTGCCAGCAGTTACCCGGGGAGCAATCAGCCCCAGCATTTT. Translation gives CASSYPGSNQPQHF.

The chain is built from TRBV9 and TRBJ2-2; D not certain. The V gene lost 0 bases and the J gene lost 2 bases, with 5 bases spanning the gap. Germline loops: CDR1 SGDLS, CDR2 YYNGEE. The CDR3 runs to 14 residues. The CDR3 reads CASSVASNTGELFF. The CDR3, as DNA: TGTGCCAGCAGCGTAGCCAGTAACACCGGGGAGCTGTTTTTT. The full variable domain, with the rest looked up from reference TRBV9 and TRBJ2-2, is DSGVTQTPKHLITATGQRVTLRCSPRSGDLSVYWYQQSLDQGLQFLIQYYNGEERAKGNILERFSAQQFPDLHSELNLSSLELGDSALYFCASSVASNTGELFFGEGSRLTVL.

The chain joins TRBV18 to TRBJ2-1, with 8 positions matching TRBD1. CDR3 length: 15 residues. Unmatched junction bases numbered 8, after V lost 2 bases and J lost 8 bases. Germline loops: CDR1 KGHSH, CDR2 LQKENI. CDR3 DNA sequence: TGTGCCAGCTCACCAGCGCCAGGGGGCTCGGATGAGCAGTTCTTC. This codes for CASSPAPGGSDEQFF.

The chain is built from TRBV4-2 and TRBJ1-3; D might be TRBD1 (5 bases). CDR1 and CDR2 (germline): LGHNA, YNFKEQ. This CDR3 spans 17 amino acids. The germline V and J ends were trimmed by 2 bases and 3 bases, with 17 bases remaining between them. The CDR3 nucleotides read TGTGCCAGCAGCCAAAAGGGGCAGCCTTACGATGGAAACACCATATATTTT. Translating gives CASSQKGQPYDGNTIYF.

Worth noting for this clone: The junction shows a germline mismatch at one end, possibly a read error. This sequence joins TRBV7-7 and TRBJ2-2; no definite D call. The CDR3 totals 16 residues. Germline CDR1 and CDR2: SSHAT and FNYEAQ (reference sequence). The DNA for the CDR3 is TGTGCTAGCAGCCCGTCCCCGACACTGAACACCGGGGAGCTGTTTTTT. Amino acids: CASSPSPTLNTGELFF.

The J gene is TRBJ2-1, the V gene TRBV2, with TRBD1 matching over 9 bases. The CDR3 spans 12 residues. Losses at the gene ends were 8 bases for V and 7 bases for J; bases not matched to a gene: 3. Germline V gene data show CDR1 as SNHLY and CDR2 as FYNNEI. This CDR3 reads CASGTGQNEQFF. DNA for the CDR3: TGTGCCAGCGGGACAGGGCAAAATGAGCAGTTCTTC.

CDR3 in DNA: TGTGCCAGCTCAGCGGACAGGGCTGCTAATGAAAAACTGTTTTTT. Translated: CASSADRAANEKLFF. The chain uses TRBV18 and TRBJ1-4; TRBD1 agrees at 8 bases. Germline V lookup: CDR1 KGHSH, CDR2 LQKENI. The CDR3 loop spans 15 amino acids. V trimming: 5 bases; J trimming: 3 bases; junction bases outside the gene matches: 5.

The chain combines TRBV6-5 with TRBJ1-1, with D perhaps TRBD1 (6 bases). The germline V gene has CDR1 MNHEY and CDR2 SVGAGI. Trimming took off 7 bases at V and 4 bases at J, with 16 bases between the two ends. This CDR3 has 14 amino acids. The CDR3 DNA is TGTGCCAGCACCGACAGGTTTTTGGGCACTGAAGCTTTCTTT. It translates to CASTDRFLGTEAFF.

V and J are TRBV5-1 and TRBJ2-1; D is perhaps TRBD2 (6 bases). V was cut by 2 bases and J by 4 bases, with 19 bases left in between. The CDR3 sequence is 17 residues long. Germline V gives CDR1 SGHRS, CDR2 YFSETQ. The CDR3 protein is CASSFSLAALTYNEQFF. CDR3 DNA: TGCGCCAGCAGCTTTTCCTTAGCGGCCCTTACGTACAATGAGCAGTTCTTC. Looking up the rest from reference TRBV5-1 and TRBJ2-1 gives the full variable domain: KAGVTQTPRYLIKTRGQQVTLSCSPISGHRSVSWYQQTPGQGLQFLFEYFSETQRNKGNFPGRFSGRQFSNSRSEMNVSTLELGDSALYLCASSFSLAALTYNEQFFGPGTRLTVL.

The table lists this clone with a few counts. The J gene is TRBJ2-1, the V gene TRBV5-1; D perhaps matches TRBD1 (6 bases). The length of the CDR3 is 13 residues. Germline values: CDR1 SGHRS, CDR2 YFSETQ. V was clipped by 3 bases and J by 4 bases, with 8 bases between them. As DNA, the CDR3 is TGCGCCAGCAGCTCCGGACAGTACAATGAGCAGTTCTTC. Translation gives CASSSGQYNEQFF.

The chain recombines TRBV7-3 with TRBJ1-1, with 7 positions matching TRBD1. This CDR3 spans 13 amino acids. Germline V gene data show CDR1 as SGHTA and CDR2 as FQGTGA. V shed 5 bases and J 3 bases; nucleotides not matched to a gene: 3. DNA for the CDR3: TGTGCCAGCAGCCGGGACAGACACACTGAAGCTTTCTTT. The encoded protein is CASSRDRHTEAFF. Supplemented by reference TRBV7-3 and TRBJ1-1, the full variable domain reads GAGVSQTPSNKVTEKGKYVELRCDPISGHTALYWYRQSLGQGPEFLIYFQGTGAADDSGLPNDRFFAVRPEGSVSTLKIQRTERGDSAVYLCASSRDRHTEAFFGQGTRLTVV.

This chain connects TRBV7-9 to TRBJ2-1; no firm D call. Germline assignment: CDR1 SEHNR and CDR2 FQNEAQ (reference sequence). The CDR3 has 13 residues. V was pared by 1 base and J by 10 bases, with 11 bases between. The CDR3 region has the DNA TGTGCCAGCAGCTTAGGGCCGGCGCGGGAGCAGTTCTTC. Its protein product is CASSLGPAREQFF.